This passage covers 21 T cell receptor beta chains from one sample sequenced in a study of cytomegalovirus exposure and HLA in healthy donors. The primer mix had 60 Vbeta and 13 Jbeta primers. Using immunoSEQ multiplex PCR, the repertoire was profiled, and TCRdb retains in-frame clones only, with some absent. The sample lists under 150,000 clones; around 84% were seen once. The sequenced sample consisted of PBMCs. These TCRs come from a man in his fifties in good health and CMV-seronegative.

The chain carries TRBV5-1 and TRBJ1-2; weak D call: TRBD1 (6 bases). This CDR3 comprises 15 residues. Germline loops: CDR1 SGHRS, CDR2 YFSETQ. Trimming removed 6 bases from V and 0 bases from J, with 15 bases in between. In nucleotides, the CDR3 is TGCGCCAGCAAATCCCAGGGGCCCACTAACTATGGCTACACCTTC. Translated: CASKSQGPTNYGYTF.

The rearrangement joins TRBV7-2 to TRBJ2-6; D is ambiguous. Germline CDR1 and CDR2: SGHTA and FQGNSA. This CDR3 is 15 amino acids long. Trimming took 4 bases from V and 4 from J, leaving 11 bases between them. The CDR3 sequence: CASSSPEIGANVLTF. The CDR3 nucleotides are TGTGCCAGCAGCTCCCCGGAGATCGGGGCCAACGTCCTGACTTTC.

Concerning this clone itself: One end of the junction does not line up with germline, which may come from a read error. The DNA for the CDR3 is TGTGCTAGCAGCCCCAGGGGAGATGGAAACACCATATATTTT. It yields the protein CASSPRGDGNTIYF. The chain is built from TRBV7-7 and TRBJ1-3; possible D gene TRBD1, 6 bases. The CDR3 is 14 amino acids. Per germline, CDR1 SSHAT and CDR2 FNYEAQ (reference sequence).

The chain uses TRBV7-9 and TRBJ1-2; D remains ambiguous. This CDR3 contains 13 residues. V was pared by 4 bases and J by 7 bases, with 13 bases between. Germline V gene data show CDR1 as SEHNR and CDR2 as FQNEAQ (reference sequence). The CDR3 DNA sequence: TGTGCCAGCAGCTCGGTCCTAGAGGCTGGCTACACCTTC. Residues: CASSSVLEAGYTF.

This clone showed up just once. This chain joins TRBV4-2 and TRBJ2-2; TRBD2 aligns across 11 bases. After removal of 1 base from V and 6 bases from J, the junction contained 7 bases not matched to a gene. Germline CDR1 is LGHNA and CDR2 is YNFKEQ. This CDR3 has 17 amino acids. The CDR3 sequence: CASSQGSSGGVAGELFF. CDR3 DNA sequence: TGTGCCAGCAGCCAAGGGAGTAGCGGGGGGGTCGCCGGGGAGCTGTTTTTT.

The rearrangement links TRBV5-1 to TRBJ1-3, with D possibly being TRBD1 (6 bases). The CDR3 extends over 15 amino acids. From germline, CDR1 is SGHRS and CDR2 YFSETQ. With 2 bases removed from V and 0 bases from J, the gap between germline ends came to 9 bases. The chain's CDR3 is CASSFTGSSGNTIYF. Here the CDR3 DNA reads TGCGCCAGCAGCTTTACAGGGAGCTCTGGAAACACCATATATTTT.

This clone was counted once. The chain joins TRBV19 to TRBJ2-7, with TRBD1 identical over 11 bases. Unmatched junction bases numbered 2, after V lost 1 base and J lost 3 bases. The CDR3 sequence is 15 residues long. The V gene's germline CDR1 is LNHDA and CDR2 SQIVND (reference sequence). CDR3 residues: CASSIAGTGGYEQYF. CDR3 in DNA: TGTGCCAGTAGTATAGCCGGGACAGGGGGCTACGAGCAGTACTTC.

The J gene is TRBJ2-3, the V gene TRBV11-2, with a possible D match to TRBD2 (5 bases). The CDR3 has 15 amino acids. The V gene's germline CDR1 is SGHAT and CDR2 FQNNGV. Trimming took 4 bases from V and 0 from J, leaving 11 bases between them. DNA of the CDR3: TGTGCCAGCAGCTCCCTCACTAGAAGCACAGATACGCAGTATTTT. This translates into CASSSLTRSTDTQYF.

This chain connects TRBV6-1 to TRBJ1-2, with 8 bases aligning to TRBD1. The CDR3 length is 15 residues. V shed 6 bases and J 6 bases; nucleotides not matched to a gene: 12. Germline lookup yields CDR1 MNHNS and CDR2 SASEGT. The CDR3 region has the DNA TGTGCCAGCAGCGAGCAAGCAGGGGGCGCGGATGGCTACACCTTC. It is translated as CASSEQAGGADGYTF.

This chain connects TRBV5-1 to TRBJ1-6; 10 bases agree with TRBD1. The CDR3 has 16 amino acids. Germline CDR1 reads SGHRS; CDR2 reads YFSETQ. With 4 bases clipped from V and 6 bases from J, the junction kept 7 bases outside the gene matches. CDR3 sequence reads: CASSRSGQGGNSPLHF. The CDR3, as DNA: TGCGCCAGCAGCCGATCCGGACAGGGGGGTAATTCACCCCTCCACTTT.

This clone was seen only once. The rearrangement joins TRBV9 to TRBJ1-1; 9 bases fit TRBD1. The V gene's germline CDR1 is SGDLS and CDR2 YYNGEE. J was trimmed by 0 bases and V by 4 bases; bases with no gene match: 4. The CDR3 is 15 residues long. The DNA for the CDR3 is TGTGCCAGCAGCACAGGACAGGGGATGAACACTGAAGCTTTCTTT. This sequence encodes CASSTGQGMNTEAFF.

In this sample, this clone turned up a few times. V is TRBV27 and J is TRBJ1-1, with D tentatively TRBD1 (5 bases). The CDR3 is made up of 13 amino acids. Trimming removed 6 bases at V and 5 bases at J, with 13 bases between. The V gene's germline CDR1 is MNHEY and CDR2 SMNVEV (reference sequence). CDR3 residues: CASRAGRGTEAFF. CDR3 bases: TGTGCCAGCAGGGCAGGGCGGGGGACTGAAGCTTTCTTT.

This clone was seen just once. This chain joins TRBV10-3 and TRBJ2-5; 9 bases fit TRBD2. V shed 10 bases, J shed 3 bases, and the junction held 3 bases outside the gene matches. This CDR3 region has 12 residues. Germline V gene data show CDR1 as ENHRY and CDR2 as SYGVKD. The chain's CDR3 is CATLAGEETQYF. The CDR3 DNA sequence: TGTGCCACCTTAGCGGGGGAAGAGACCCAGTACTTC.

In nucleotides, the CDR3 is TGTGCCAGCAGTGCCTCCAGGTACAACACCGGGGAGCTGTTTTTT. Protein sequence: CASSASRYNTGELFF. The rearrangement joins TRBV2 to TRBJ2-2; unclear D gene. Germline values: CDR1 SNHLY, CDR2 FYNNEI. Trimming left V 4 bases short and J 2 bases short, with 11 bases between. The CDR3 spans 15 residues.

This sequence joins TRBV5-1 and TRBJ1-1; a weak D match, TRBD1 (5 bases). The CDR3 is made up of 14 amino acids. Germline loops: CDR1 SGHRS, CDR2 YFSETQ. The V end lost 4 bases, the J end lost 1 base, and 11 bases lay between the germline ends. The chain's CDR3 is CASSPVTANTEAFF. In nucleotides, the CDR3 is TGCGCCAGCAGCCCGGTGACAGCGAACACTGAAGCTTTCTTT.

The rearrangement links TRBV5-6 to TRBJ1-4; D uncertain. This CDR3 comprises 12 residues. V lost 4 bases and J 8 bases, leaving 9 bases between the germline ends. The germline CDR1 and CDR2 sequences are SGHDT and YYEEEE. The CDR3, as DNA: TGTGCCAGCAGCGCCTTGGAGGAAAAACTGTTTTTT. Residues: CASSALEEKLFF.

This clone was seen only a few times. V gene TRBV6-1 combines with J gene TRBJ1-5; tentative D call: TRBD1 (5 bases). Germline values: CDR1 MNHNS, CDR2 SASEGT. CDR3 size: 16 residues. Deletions cut 2 bases from V and 1 base from J, with 12 bases between. The CDR3 coding sequence is TGTGCCAGCAGTGAATTTTTCGGGGGGAGCAATCAGCCCCAGCATTTT. This sequence encodes CASSEFFGGSNQPQHF.

This clone was recorded once. V gene TRBV2 combines with J gene TRBJ1-4; TRBD1 is a possible D gene (6 bases). Germline V gives CDR1 SNHLY, CDR2 FYNNEI. V shed 6 bases and J shed 11 bases, with 22 bases lying between them. This CDR3 region has 15 residues. The CDR3 DNA sequence: TGTGCCAGCAGCCTTAGGACAGCCGGATCGGACAAACTGTTTTTT. This sequence encodes CASSLRTAGSDKLFF.

The chain links TRBV6-1 to TRBJ2-7; tentative D call: TRBD1 (5 bases). CDR3 length: 13 amino acids. V shed 8 bases and J shed 4 bases, with 15 bases lying between them. The germline V gene encodes CDR1 MNHNS and CDR2 SASEGT. The CDR3 here is CASLSGAPYEQYF. CDR3 DNA sequence: TGTGCCAGCCTGAGTGGGGCACCTTACGAGCAGTACTTC.

The gene calls are TRBV5-1 and TRBJ1-1; D might be TRBD1 (5 bases). The CDR3 loop spans 14 amino acids. Trimming cost V 4 bases and J 0 bases, with 10 bases left between them. Per germline, CDR1 SGHRS and CDR2 YFSETQ. Here the CDR3 DNA reads TGCGCCAGCAGCCCGGGGGAAATGAACACTGAAGCTTTCTTT. Its translation: CASSPGEMNTEAFF.

A single count supports this clone. The chain couples TRBV7-9 to TRBJ2-2; TRBD1 matches 8 bases. There are 14 residues in the CDR3. CDR1 and CDR2 from the germline V gene are SEHNR and FQNEAQ (reference sequence). The V gene end was trimmed by 6 bases and the J gene end by 3 bases; junction bases not matched to a gene: 3. DNA of the CDR3: TGTGCCAGCAGGTTACAGGGGGACACCGGGGAGCTGTTTTTT. Translation gives CASRLQGDTGELFF.